This TCR beta chain was identified during a study of identical twins. This clonotype appeared a few times. Its antigen remains unidentified. Template switching introduced a universal primer site, and the cDNA bore unique molecular identifiers. TCRdb fed the 5' RACE reads into MiXCR, producing one record per CDR3 protein. The sample includes around 1.7 million distinct CDR3 sequences, about 32% seen only once; the top ten take 0.25% to 0.3%. Study-wide results and caveats: Carriage of fewer insertions was seen in abundant cord blood beta clonotypes, whereas memory repertoires showed none. With beta out-of-frame sequences, excess sharing by twins was weaker. Without tracking the same donors, conclusions rested on cross-sectional statistical analysis.

V lost 6 bases to trimming and J lost 3 bases; unmatched junction nucleotides: 10. This CDR3 region has 15 residues. CDR1 is MNHEY, CDR2 SVGAGI, per germline. The chain is built from TRBV6-5 and TRBJ1-2; 7 nucleotides line up with TRBD1. This receptor was identified in a newborn girl in good health. The sample comprised cord blood. In nucleotides, the CDR3 is TGTGCCAGCAGCTCCTACGACAGGGCCTACTATGGCTACACCTTC. Protein sequence: CASSSYDRAYYGYTF.